The rows below give T cell receptor beta chains drawn from one sample of a study of blood T cell repertoires in COVID-19. TCRdb keeps only in-frame clones here, not all; method: immunoSEQ multiplex PCR. The sample has around 64,000 clones; roughly two thirds are singletons. Sequencing was carried out using PBMCs or T cells enriched from blood (not recorded which). The receptors were sampled from an older woman who had been exposed to COVID-19. CDR3s include the opening cysteine and the closing phenylalanine or tryptophan. D genes are given only for firm matches. Expanded clones are given a class, and other clones once, few, many or no size at all.

. TRBJ1-5 TRBD1 TRBV25-1 CASSSLQGAIDQPQHF TGTGCCAGCAGTTCTCTACAGGGGGCGATTGATCAGCCCCAGCATTTT
. TRBJ1-1 . TRBV3-1/TRBV3-2 CASSHVRAFF TGTGCCAGCAGCCACGTGCGAGCTTTCTTT
. TRBJ1-2 . TRBV6-6 CASSLDSSNYGYTF TGTGCCAGCAGTTTGGACAGCTCTAACTATGGCTACACCTTC
. TRBJ1-2 TRBD1 TRBV29-1 CSVVGTGSVGYTF TGCAGCGTTGTCGGGACAGGGTCAGTTGGCTACACCTTC
. TRBJ1-1 . TRBV2 CASSERLEAFF TGTGCCAGCAGTGAAAGACTTGAAGCTTTCTTT
many TRBJ1-2 TRBD1 TRBV5-1 CASSWATGEGYTF TGCGCCAGCAGCTGGGCGACAGGGGAGGGCTACACCTTC
many TRBJ2-5 . TRBV7-2 CASSLARSGYQETQYF TGTGCCAGCAGCTTAGCGCGTTCGGGATACCAAGAGACCCAGTACTTC
. TRBJ2-7 TRBD2 TRBV30 CAWRAPGLVYEQYF TGTGCCTGGAGAGCACCGGGACTAGTCTACGAGCAGTACTTC
. TRBJ2-3 . TRBV11-3 CASSPESTDTQYF TGTGCCAGCAGCCCGGAGAGCACAGATACGCAGTATTTT
medium-sized TRBJ2-2 . TRBV6-9 CASSYSWGVSTNTGELFF TGTGCCAGCAGTTATTCGTGGGGCGTATCCACGAACACCGGGGAGCTGTTTTTT
once TRBJ2-5 . TRBV11-2 CASSLAGLQETQYF TGTGCCAGCAGCTTAGCAGGGCTACAAGAGACCCAGTACTTC
once TRBJ2-1 TRBD2 TRBV30 CALEREGWNEQFF TGTGCCTTGGAGCGGGAGGGCTGGAATGAGCAGTTCTTC
. TRBJ1-2 . TRBV7-2 CASSLAPGESYGYTF TGTGCCAGCAGCTTAGCGCCGGGGGAGTCCTATGGCTACACCTTC
. TRBJ2-7 . TRBV11-1 CASSLTRSHEQYF TGTGCCAGCAGCTTAACTAGATCCCACGAGCAGTACTTC
. TRBJ2-1 TRBD1 TRBV10-3 CAISHRGRVGNEQFF TGTGCCATCAGCCACAGGGGGCGAGTAGGAAATGAGCAGTTCTTC
. TRBJ2-7 . TRBV18 CASSPYTYEQYF TGTGCCAGCTCACCGTACACCTACGAGCAGTACTTC
once TRBJ2-5 . TRBV27 CASSLGAWGETQYF TGTGCCAGCAGCCTTGGGGCTTGGGGAGAGACCCAGTACTTC
few TRBJ1-1 . TRBV28 CASSSPPKEAFF TGTGCCAGCAGTTCCCCCCCTAAAGAAGCTTTCTTT
. TRBJ2-7 . TRBV27 CATRRGYEQYF TGTGCCACCCGCAGGGGCTACGAGCAGTACTTC
. TRBJ2-1 TRBD2 TRBV15 CATSRGGLAGDNEQFF TGTGCCACCAGCAGAGGCGGACTAGCGGGAGACAATGAGCAGTTCTTC
. TRBJ2-1 TRBD2 TRBV28 CASNLGGGSYNEQFF TGTGCCAGCAATCTGGGGGGGGGATCCTACAATGAGCAGTTCTTC
. TRBJ1-5 . TRBV6-5 CASNQDRFGEPQHF TGTGCCAGCAATCAAGACAGGTTTGGCGAGCCCCAGCATTTT
. TRBJ1-4 TRBD1 TRBV18 CASSPGQGFTNEKLFF TGTGCCAGCTCACCAGGACAGGGGTTTACTAATGAAAAACTGTTTTTT
. TRBJ2-3 . TRBV7-6 CASSRTRGGDTQYF TGTGCCAGCAGTCGGACTAGAGGGGGGGATACGCAGTATTTT
few TRBJ2-2 . TRBV7-2 CASSLMRKTGELFF TGTGCCAGCAGCTTAATGCGGAAAACCGGGGAGCTGTTTTTT
. TRBJ1-5 . TRBV15 CATSGPGGVGQPQHF TGTGCCACCAGCGGGCCAGGAGGGGTAGGCCAGCCCCAGCATTTT
. TRBJ2-2 . TRBV3-1/TRBV3-2 CASSQTRVTGELFF TGTGCCAGCAGCCAAACGAGGGTAACCGGGGAGCTGTTTTTT
. TRBJ2-1 TRBD2 TRBV2 CASILGRARNEQFF TGTGCCAGCATCCTCGGGAGGGCCAGAAATGAGCAGTTCTTC
. TRBJ1-2 TRBD1 TRBV30 CAWSRQGSNYGYTF TGTGCCTGGAGCCGACAGGGCTCTAACTATGGCTACACCTTC
. TRBJ2-7 TRBD2 TRBV15 CATSRNGTRLGHEQYF TGTGCCACCAGCAGGAACGGGACTAGATTGGGCCACGAGCAGTACTTC
many TRBJ1-4 . TRBV4-2 CASSQPGMREKLFF TGTGCCAGCAGCCAGCCAGGGATGCGGGAAAAACTGTTTTTT
once TRBJ1-1 TRBD1 TRBV15 CATSRALGQGKTEAFF TGTGCCACCAGCAGAGCATTGGGACAGGGAAAAACTGAAGCTTTCTTT
. TRBJ2-2 . TRBV3-1/TRBV3-2 CASSRRGGEVTGELFF TGTGCCAGCAGCCGACGTGGCGGGGAGGTGACCGGGGAGCTGTTTTTT
. TRBJ1-1 . TRBV9 CASSVDGQSNTEAFF TGTGCCAGCAGCGTAGATGGACAGTCGAACACTGAAGCTTTCTTT
. TRBJ1-2 . TRBV10-3 CAISGTGSLSYGYTF TGTGCCATCAGTGGCACAGGGTCCCTTTCATATGGCTACACCTTC
. TRBJ2-7 TRBD2 TRBV6-4 CASSPLAGRPCEQYF TGTGCCAGCAGTCCACTAGCGGGGCGGCCCTGCGAGCAGTACTTC
. TRBJ1-4 . TRBV5-1 CASSLGRADEKLFF TGCGCCAGCAGCCTGGGGAGGGCGGATGAAAAACTGTTTTTT
. TRBJ1-5 . TRBV20-1 CSLRTQHF TGCAGTTTGAGGACCCAGCATTTT
once TRBJ1-3 . TRBV2 CASSVQLSSGNTIYF TGTGCCAGCAGTGTTCAGTTATCCTCTGGAAACACCATATATTTT
. TRBJ1-2 . TRBV7-8 CASSLARQITDYGYTF TGTGCCAGCAGCTTAGCGCGGCAGATTACGGACTATGGCTACACCTTC